The 11 T cell receptor beta chains listed next were all sequenced from one sample in a study of CDR3 diversity in severe acne. TCRdb reprocessed the PCR reads with MiXCR, giving one entry per CDR3 protein. The sample includes under 95,000 distinct CDR3 sequences, 45% to 55% seen only once; the top ten take around a tenth. The sequenced sample was blood. The receptor set was obtained from a male donor in good health, serving as a control.

This clonotype was detected many times. The V and J genes are TRBV6-6 and TRBJ2-2; 7 nucleotides line up with TRBD2. The junction had 10 bases not matched to a gene; V was cut back by 5 bases and J by 7 bases. The CDR3 consists of 15 residues. Germline V CDR1 and CDR2: MNHNY, SVGAGI (reference sequence). CDR3 sequence (DNA): TGTGCCAGCAGTAGTAATCGGTGGGAGGGCGGGGAGCTGTTTTTT. This gives the protein CASSSNRWEGGELFF.

V gene TRBV14 combines with J gene TRBJ2-6; D is possibly TRBD1 or TRBD2 (5 bases each). Germline CDR1 SGHDN, CDR2 FVKESK. Trimming pared 5 bases from V and 3 bases from J, leaving 14 bases between. CDR3 length: 16 residues. CDR3 in amino acids: CASSNLGASGANVLTF. DNA of the CDR3: TGTGCCAGCAGCAATCTCGGGGCTAGTGGGGCCAACGTCCTGACTTTC.

Comments on this clonotype: As the CDR3 is not closed by the conserved phenylalanine or tryptophan, this likely results from a read error. This chain joins TRBV19 and TRBJ2-7; D possibly matches TRBD1 or TRBD2 (5 bases each). Germline V gene data show CDR1 as LNHDA and CDR2 as SQIVND (reference sequence). This CDR3 contains 18 residues. CDR3 sequence (DNA): TGCGCCAGTAGTCCTCCTCGGGGCAAAGAATTAGGCGACTATGAGCAGTACTCC. Translating gives CASSPPRGKELGDYEQYS.

The CDR3 spells CASILRREGQETQYF. The CDR3 coding sequence is TGTGCCAGCATCCTCAGGCGGGAGGGCCAAGAGACCCAGTACTTC. This chain connects TRBV25-1 to TRBJ2-5; 9 nucleotides agree with TRBD2. Germline V gene sequence: CDR1 MGHDK, CDR2 SYGVNS. This CDR3 is built from 15 residues. The V segment lost 7 bases and the J segment 1 base; nucleotides outside the gene matches: 7.

To note about this clonotype: Because the CDR3 is missing its conserved closing phenylalanine or tryptophan, this is likely a read error. V is TRBV7-6 and J is TRBJ2-5, with TRBD2 matching 7 bases. This CDR3 comprises 16 residues. Germline CDR1 SGHVS, CDR2 FNYEAQ. With 1 base clipped from V and 4 bases from J, the junction kept 9 bases outside the gene matches. CDR3 in DNA: TGTGCCAGCAGCTTAGAGGGCCCGGGGAGGGGAGAGACCCAGTACTCC. Its protein product is CASSLEGPGRGETQYS.

This clonotype occurred a few times. This rearrangement joins TRBV27 to TRBJ2-1; a weak D match, TRBD2 (6 bases). The CDR3 contains 17 residues. Trimming cost V 5 bases and J 0 bases, with 17 bases left between them. The germline gives CDR1 MNHEY, CDR2 SMNVEV (reference sequence). CDR3 amino acids: CASSPLSAGSSYNEQFF. CDR3 bases: TGTGCCAGCAGTCCTCTGTCGGCGGGGAGCTCCTACAATGAGCAGTTCTTC.

About this clonotype: The conserved phenylalanine or tryptophan normally closing the CDR3 is absent here, so this likely arose from a read error. The V gene is TRBV9, the J gene TRBJ2-6; D is unclear. V was shortened by 4 bases and J by 2 bases, with 13 bases between the two germline ends. The CDR3 contains 16 residues. Germline V gives CDR1 SGDLS, CDR2 YYNGEE. The CDR3 here is CASSPSSVPGANVLTC. In nucleotides, the CDR3 is TGTGCCAGCAGCCCCAGCTCAGTACCTGGGGCCAACGTCCTGACTTGC.

This clonotype showed up many times. V and J are TRBV28 and TRBJ2-1; D gene ambiguous. There are 14 residues in the CDR3. Trimming left V 6 bases short and J 0 bases short, with 9 bases between. Per the germline V gene, CDR1 is MDHEN and CDR2 is SYDVKM. The CDR3 spells CASSLSSSYNEQFF. The DNA for the CDR3 is TGTGCCAGCAGCCTTTCGAGCTCCTACAATGAGCAGTTCTTC.

This clonotype was counted between two and nine times. CDR3 amino acids: CASSVDGANTGELFF. Here the CDR3 DNA reads TGTGCCAGCAGCGTAGATGGGGCGAACACCGGGGAGCTGTTTTTT. The chain carries TRBV9 and TRBJ2-2; D unclear. The ends were cut back, 0 bases at V and 0 bases at J, with 6 bases in the middle. This CDR3 comprises 15 residues. The germline V gene has CDR1 SGDLS and CDR2 YYNGEE.

This clonotype was seen ten or more times. This sequence joins TRBV12-3 or TRBV12-4 and TRBJ2-1; 7 nucleotides align to TRBD2. The CDR3 covers 16 residues. V was clipped by 2 bases and J by 2 bases; unmatched bases: 6. As DNA, the CDR3 is TGTGCCAGCAGTTTATATCTAGCGGAGCCCTACAATGAGCAGTTCTTC. Amino acids: CASSLYLAEPYNEQFF.

V and J are TRBV7-6 and TRBJ2-3; 9 bases are a match to TRBD2. The CDR3 runs to 16 residues. Losses at the gene ends were 1 base for V and 6 bases for J; bases not matched to a gene: 8. Germline lookup yields CDR1 SGHVS and CDR2 FNYEAQ. This chain's CDR3 is CASSLVTSGQGDTQYF. The CDR3 nucleotides read TGTGCCAGCAGCTTAGTAACTAGCGGGCAGGGGGATACGCAGTATTTT.